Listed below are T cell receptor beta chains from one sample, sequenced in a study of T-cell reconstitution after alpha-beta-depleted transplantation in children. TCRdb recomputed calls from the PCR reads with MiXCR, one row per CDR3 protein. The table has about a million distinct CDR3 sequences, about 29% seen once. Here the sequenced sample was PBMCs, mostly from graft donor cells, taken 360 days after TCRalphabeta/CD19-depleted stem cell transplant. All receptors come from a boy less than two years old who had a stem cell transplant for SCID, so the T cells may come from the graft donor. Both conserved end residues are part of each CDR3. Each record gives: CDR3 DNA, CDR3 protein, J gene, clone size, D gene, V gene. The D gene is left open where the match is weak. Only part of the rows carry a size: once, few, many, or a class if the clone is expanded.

TGCAGTGCTAGTCGGGGGTCACCCCTCCACTTT CSASRGSPLHF TRBJ1-6 few - TRBV20-1
TGTGCCATCAGTGACAGCGGGGACAACACCGGGGAGCTGTTTTTT CAISDSGDNTGELFF TRBJ2-2 few TRBD2 TRBV10-3
TGTGCCAGCAGCCCTACCGGGACAGGGATCGACGAGCAGTACTTC CASSPTGTGIDEQYF TRBJ2-7 - TRBD1 TRBV3-1
TGTGCCAGCAGGGAGAACATCCGACCCTACGAGCAGTACTTC CASRENIRPYEQYF TRBJ2-7 - - TRBV7-2
TGCGCCAGCAGCCCACCCAGGGGACGGAGCACTGAAGCTTTCTTT CASSPPRGRSTEAFF TRBJ1-1 few - TRBV4-3
TGCGCCAGCAGCTACTACCGAACCGGACTACCCAGCTCCTACAATGAGCAGTTCTTC CASSYYRTGLPSSYNEQFF TRBJ2-1 few - TRBV5-1
TGCAGTGCTAGAGGGTCCTTAGCGGGGACTTACAATGAGCAGTTCTTC CSARGSLAGTYNEQFF TRBJ2-1 - TRBD2 TRBV20-1
TGTGCCAGCAGTTTTGGCCCCGGGGACAGTACCTTCTCTGGAAACACCATATATTTT CASSFGPGDSTFSGNTIYF TRBJ1-3 many TRBD1 TRBV28
TGTGCCAGCAGTTCCGGGACAGGGATCCCTTCTACCTCCTACGAGCAGTACTTC CASSSGTGIPSTSYEQYF TRBJ2-7 - TRBD1 TRBV12-3/TRBV12-4
TGTGCCAGCAGCGTAGCCCGAGACAGGCCCTCTTATGGCTACACCTTC CASSVARDRPSYGYTF TRBJ1-2 few - TRBV9
TGTGCCAGCAGCTCGGGACAGTCAATCTATAGCAATCAGCCCCAGCATTTT CASSSGQSIYSNQPQHF TRBJ1-5 - TRBD1 TRBV12-3/TRBV12-4
TGCGCCAGCAGCCAAGAATGGAGGGTTAAAAGTAGTTACGAGCAGTACTTC CASSQEWRVKSSYEQYF TRBJ2-7 - - TRBV4-1
TGTGCCAGCAGTTTAAAGCGGGGGGGCCAGGTAAACACCGGGGAGCTGTTTTTT CASSLKRGGQVNTGELFF TRBJ2-2 - TRBD2 TRBV12-3/TRBV12-4
TGCAGCGTTGGGGGGATCACTGAAGCTTTCTTT CSVGGITEAFF TRBJ1-1 few - TRBV29-1
TGTGCCAGCAGTTTGAGGGCCTACGGAGATACGCAGTATTTT CASSLRAYGDTQYF TRBJ2-3 few - TRBV12-3/TRBV12-4
TGTGCCAGCAGTTACTTTGATATACACTCTGGAAACACCATATATTTT CASSYFDIHSGNTIYF TRBJ1-3 - - TRBV6-5
TGTGCCAGCACCCCCTGGAGCGGCAGAACGAACACCGGGGAGCTGTTTTTT CASTPWSGRTNTGELFF TRBJ2-2 many - TRBV12-3/TRBV12-4
TGCAGCGCGGCTGGGCAGGGCTACAATGAGCAGTTCTTC CSAAGQGYNEQFF TRBJ2-1 many - TRBV29-1
TGCAGTGCTACCCCCGGGGGTAGCACAGATACGCAGTATTTT CSATPGGSTDTQYF TRBJ2-3 - - TRBV20-1
TGTGCCAGCCGCGCGGCACGGGTCCTGACTTTC CASRAARVLTF TRBJ2-6 few - TRBV2
TGTGCCAGCAGTTTTTCCCAGCCCCGAAGGGATACGCAGTATTTT CASSFSQPRRDTQYF TRBJ2-3 - - TRBV27
TGCAGCGCCAACGGGGGGTTCACAGATACGCAGTATTTT CSANGGFTDTQYF TRBJ2-3 - TRBD2 TRBV29-1
TGTGCCAGCAGCTCGATCGGCTACACCTTC CASSSIGYTF TRBJ1-2 - - TRBV7-9
TGTGCCAGCCGCTGGGGTCCCACTGAAGCTTTCTTT CASRWGPTEAFF TRBJ1-1 - - TRBV28
TGTGCCAGCAGTCTCCACGGGGAGAACACTGAAGCTTTCTTT CASSLHGENTEAFF TRBJ1-1 few - TRBV12-3/TRBV12-4
TGTGCCAGCAGCCGCGATCCGGGGGGACCTAATGAAAAACTGTTTTTT CASSRDPGGPNEKLFF TRBJ1-4 - - TRBV7-6
TGCGCCAGCAGCCAAGAGCGTGCCGCGGGGGAGCTGTTTTTT CASSQERAAGELFF TRBJ2-2 - - TRBV4-1